The T cell receptor (beta chain) under discussion was sequenced for a study of cytomegalovirus exposure and HLA in healthy donors. Study information: The 130 or so validation repertoires, a later analysis reported, used the same platform as the approximately 700 first-cohort repertoires.

The CDR3 is made up of 15 amino acids. From germline, CDR1 is MNHNS and CDR2 SASEGT. The trim removed 3 bases at V and 8 bases at J, leaving 10 bases unmatched. The table came from immunoSEQ multiplex PCR; TCRdb's copy has only in-frame clones and leaves some out. The table shows about 79,000 clones, with 93% occurring only once. This clone was seen a few times. The sequence came from a woman aged 25 to 39 in good health and CMV-seronegative. Sequencing was done on a sample of PBMCs. The chain employs TRBV6-1 and TRBJ1-2; TRBD1 matches 9 bases. The chain's CDR3 is CASSETGGWRWGYTF. The CDR3 DNA is TGTGCCAGCAGTGAGACAGGGGGATGGAGATGGGGCTACACCTTC.